This TCR beta chain was identified during a study of beta chain features in type 1 diabetes. Broader study findings: Type 1 diabetes patients had TCRB CDR3s that were shorter (moderately but significantly so) in all four CD4+ subsets.

The CDR3 is 13 residues long. Germline lookup yields CDR1 ENHRY and CDR2 SYGVKD. The entirety of the isolated RNA underwent reverse transcription, so expressed TCRB transcripts were sequenced. Assay used: immunoSEQ multiplex PCR; TCRdb lists only in-frame clones, some missing. The sample holds tens of thousands of clones; about 65% are singletons and the top ten take 2% to 2.5%. Note on this clone: What it recognizes is unknown. A junction boundary mismatches the germline segment, possibly from a read error.

What was sequenced was Tregs from blood. The sequence was collected from a woman in her 30s with type 1 diabetes. The chain carries TRBV10-3 and TRBJ2-7; D may be TRBD2 (6 bases). The CDR3 region is CAIRGTSSDEQYF. CDR3 DNA sequence: TGTGCCATCAGGGGCACTAGCTCCGACGAGCAGTACTTC.